This is a list of T cell receptor beta chains from one sample in a study of blood T cells in healthy people across ages. MiXCR, run by TCRdb on the 5' RACE reads, gives a single entry per CDR3 protein. This repertoire shows 950,000 to 1,200,000 distinct CDR3 sequences, 30% to 40% found once; its top ten account for around 13%. The source material was blood. These TCRs come from a man aged 18 to 35 in good health. The CDR3 runs from the conserved cysteine through the conserved F or W.

TRBJ2-3 15 TRBV4-3 CASSQDRGSADTQYF
TRBJ2-1 17 TRBV7-9 CASSSLVAGEKGNEQFF
TRBJ1-6 12 TRBV29-1 CRVLRTELPLHF
TRBJ2-3 15 TRBV7-2 CASSLVRGGTDTQYF
TRBJ2-1 14 TRBV4-3 CASSQTGGLETQFF
TRBJ1-1 13 TRBV7-9 CASSLMSQAKAFF
TRBJ2-1 15 TRBV27 CASSLYGGGVNEQFF
TRBJ2-5 13 TRBV20-1 CSARRQGAQTQYF
TRBJ1-5 13 TRBV20-1 CSAGQGLGQPQHF
TRBJ2-3 14 TRBV7-2 CASSLTTGPDTQYF
TRBJ1-1 18 TRBV6-1 CASITVVPWPGQGGKAFF
TRBJ2-3 13 TRBV7-2 CASTIQEGQGIFF
TRBJ1-6 15 TRBV20-1 CSASPTSGYNSPLHF
TRBJ2-3 17 TRBV13 CASSLRSLAGVVDTQYF
TRBJ2-1 13 TRBV15 CATSRDLNNEQFF
TRBJ2-3 16 TRBV9 CASSAATNHRADTQYF
TRBJ1-5 15 TRBV4-2 CASSQEEGSNQPQHF
TRBJ1-4 15 TRBV28 CASSPAGTGWEKLFF
TRBJ2-3 14 TRBV7-2 CANSLTRGSDTQYF
TRBJ2-3 14 TRBV6-5 CASRDSGSTDTQYF
TRBJ2-1 15 TRBV2 CASSFGDQREETQFF
TRBJ2-3 15 TRBV14 CASSQRQGLTDTQYF
TRBJ1-4 14 TRBV6-6 CASGKGATNEKLFF
TRBJ2-5 11 TRBV25-1 CASSESETQYF
- 16 TRBV4-2 CASSQGGQVLYNEQYF
TRBJ1-4 13 TRBV4-3 CASSPLEGEKLFF
- 15 TRBV27 CASSLHRQGRETQYF
TRBJ1-2 20 TRBV4-1 CASSQEGLPGSASDNYGYTF
TRBJ2-5 13 TRBV12-3/TRBV12-4 CASRIERGGEQYF
TRBJ2-2 14 TRBV19 CASSMWLNTGELFF
TRBJ2-3 14 TRBV4-1 CASSQGSGRDTQYF
TRBJ2-4 16 TRBV20-1 CSAREGQGLAKNIQYF
TRBJ1-2 14 TRBV5-1 CASSLTTGLYGYTF
TRBJ1-1 13 TRBV20-1 CSAGAGTETEAFF
TRBJ2-3 16 TRBV13 CASSPRDRGFTDTQYF
TRBJ1-2 18 TRBV4-1 CASSQTTNPRQGVYGYTF
TRBJ2-7 13 TRBV2 CASSEGLGYEQYF
TRBJ2-5 14 TRBV6-1 CASSETKYQETQYF
TRBJ1-1 14 TRBV6-5 CASSYSSGGTEAFF
TRBJ1-6 14 TRBV7-8 CASSLSGRNSPLHF
TRBJ1-1 13 TRBV9 CASSAQGHTEAFF
TRBJ2-5 15 TRBV12-3/TRBV12-4 CVSSPPRTAQETQYF
TRBJ2-3 15 TRBV12-5 CASGLGDSSTDTQYF
TRBJ1-6 16 TRBV27 CASSDLGGEYNSPPHF
TRBJ2-7 15 TRBV7-2 CASIPRGTRRHEQYF
TRBJ1-2 16 TRBV11-2 CASSPGTASGFYGYTF
TRBJ2-5 15 TRBV4-2 CASSQNPTGDETQYF
TRBJ1-5 15 TRBV20-1 CSASSRGVGNQPQHF
TRBJ1-5 14 TRBV12-3/TRBV12-4 CASSLWQLNQPQHF
TRBJ1-2 16 TRBV5-1 CASSLALAGGVYGYTF
TRBJ2-3 16 TRBV4-3 CASSQDVGTSTDTQYF
TRBJ1-2 15 TRBV7-2 CASSRIGHPNYGYTF
TRBJ2-7 12 TRBV13 CASSFHSYEQYF
TRBJ1-1 15 TRBV19 CASSPITGEATEAFF
TRBJ2-1 14 TRBV9 CASSGGGAYNKQFF